The TCR beta chain described here comes from a study of coeliac disease. The CDR3 sequence is 15 residues long. V lost 1 base to trimming and J lost 3 bases; unmatched junction nucleotides: 4. The germline V gene has CDR1 SGHAT and CDR2 FQNNGV. The repertoire was sequenced with immunoSEQ multiplex PCR; TCRdb's copy has only in-frame clones and lacks some. The sample has about 2,400 clones, under 75% seen once. This chain joins TRBV11-2 and TRBJ2-5; 8 bases map to TRBD2. This receptor was obtained from a woman aged 65 to 85 with celiac disease on a gluten-free diet. Sequenced sample: intraepithelial lymphocytes from the gut. Here the CDR3 reads CASSLAGGGEETQYF. For the CDR3, the DNA is TGTGCCAGCAGCTTAGCGGGGGGGGGAGAAGAGACCCAGTACTTC.